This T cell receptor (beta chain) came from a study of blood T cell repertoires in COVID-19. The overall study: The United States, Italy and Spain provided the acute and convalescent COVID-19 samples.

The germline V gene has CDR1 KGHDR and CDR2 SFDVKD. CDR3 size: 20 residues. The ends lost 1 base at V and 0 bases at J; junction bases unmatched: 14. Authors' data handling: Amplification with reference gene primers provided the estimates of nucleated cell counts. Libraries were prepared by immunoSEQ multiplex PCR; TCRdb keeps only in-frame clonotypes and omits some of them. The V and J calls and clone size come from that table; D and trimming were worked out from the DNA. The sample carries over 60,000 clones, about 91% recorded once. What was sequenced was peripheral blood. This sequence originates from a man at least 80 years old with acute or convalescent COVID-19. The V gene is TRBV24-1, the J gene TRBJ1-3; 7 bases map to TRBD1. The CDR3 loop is CATSDFLDRCQFFSGNTIYF. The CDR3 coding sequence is TGTGCCACCAGTGATTTCTTGGACAGGTGCCAATTCTTCTCTGGAAACACCATATATTTT.